The rows below give T cell receptor beta chains drawn from one sample of a study of T-cell reconstitution after alpha-beta-depleted transplantation in children. TCRdb called the PCR reads again in MiXCR, with one record for every CDR3 protein. The sample lists 200,000 to 250,000 distinct CDR3 sequences, about 25% occurring once. Sequences were derived from PBMCs, sampled before TCRalphabeta/CD19-depleted stem cell transplant. These receptors all come from a girl aged 2-10 years with Fanconi anemia, due to receive a stem cell transplant. The CDR3 runs from the conserved cysteine through the conserved F or W. The D gene is left open where the match is weak. The size of a clone is reported for some rows only, either as once, few or many, or as a class for expanded clones.

D	V	J	size	length	DNA	CDR3
NA	TRBV25-1	TRBJ2-3	many	14	TGTGCCAGCGGCTCGCCATCCAGCACAGATACGCAGTATTTT	CASGSPSSTDTQYF
TRBD1	TRBV5-1	TRBJ2-1	few	17	TGCGCCAGCGGCCCTTACTTACAGGGGGCTTCCTACAATGAGCAGTTCTTC	CASGPYLQGASYNEQFF
TRBD1	TRBV20-1	TRBJ2-7	NA	14	TGCAGTGCTAGCCGGTGGACAGGGGGAAACGAGCAGTACTTC	CSASRWTGGNEQYF
NA	TRBV29-1	TRBJ2-7	NA	15	TGCAGCGTTGGGGCTCAGGGGTTTCGGGGCTACGAGCAGTACTTC	CSVGAQGFRGYEQYF
NA	TRBV12-5	TRBJ2-1	few	17	TGTGCTAGTGGTTGGACCACCGAGGCGGATCAATTAAATGAGCAGTTCTTC	CASGWTTEADQLNEQFF
TRBD1	TRBV11-2	TRBJ2-4	many	20	TGTGCCAGCAGCCCACGTCTTACGGGACAGGGGGCGCGTGTCAAAAACATTCAGTACTTC	CASSPRLTGQGARVKNIQYF
NA	TRBV29-1	TRBJ1-1	many	13	TGCAGCGCCGAGACAGGCACGAACACTGAAGCTTTCTTT	CSAETGTNTEAFF
NA	TRBV28	TRBJ2-1	NA	13	TGTGCCAGCAGTTCCTTGGAGCGCGATGAGCAGTTCTTC	CASSSLERDEQFF
TRBD1	TRBV12-3/TRBV12-4	TRBJ2-7	many	13	TGTGCCAGCACCTTCCTCGGGACAGGAGAGCAGTACTTC	CASTFLGTGEQYF
TRBD2	TRBV20-1	TRBJ2-7	NA	14	TGCAGTGCTAGGGCGGGGGGGCCGGTATCCGAGCAGTACTTC	CSARAGGPVSEQYF
NA	TRBV4-1	TRBJ2-7	NA	15	TGCGCCAGCAGCCAAGATGGGGGAGGGGGGGACGAGCAGTACTTC	CASSQDGGGGDEQYF
NA	TRBV10-2	TRBJ2-1	many	13	TGCGCCAGCAGGGACCAAACCTACAATGAGCAGTTCTTC	CASRDQTYNEQFF
NA	TRBV7-3	TRBJ2-5	few	17	TGTGCCAGCAGCTTAATAGGAGGAACTAGAGGCTTGGAGACCCAGTACTTC	CASSLIGGTRGLETQYF
NA	TRBV12-3/TRBV12-4	TRBJ2-1	NA	12	TGTGCCAGCACCGGAAGGGAGAGGGAGCAGTTCTTC	CASTGREREQFF
NA	TRBV7-3	TRBJ2-5	NA	15	TGTGCCAGCAGCTTAGGGGGGCGGAACCAAGAGACCCAGTACTTC	CASSLGGRNQETQYF
NA	TRBV21-1	TRBJ2-5	NA	16	TGTGCCAGCAGCAGTCCCGGGACAGCTATGTTGGAGACCCAGTACTTC	CASSSPGTAMLETQYF
TRBD1	TRBV25-1	TRBJ2-7	few	14	TGTGCCAGCAGGAGGACAGGGGGCTCGGGGGAGCAGTACTTC	CASRRTGGSGEQYF
NA	TRBV9	TRBJ2-3	NA	14	TGTGCCAGCAGCGTAATCGGGTCCACAGATACGCAGTATTTT	CASSVIGSTDTQYF
NA	TRBV6-1	TRBJ2-1	NA	13	TGTGCCAGCAGCCTTTTTACGGGGAATGAGCAGTTCTTC	CASSLFTGNEQFF
NA	TRBV29-1	TRBJ1-1	few	11	TGCAGCGTTGTGGTGTACACTGAAGCTTTCTTT	CSVVVYTEAFF
NA	TRBV7-2	TRBJ2-6	few	16	TGTGCCAGCAGCTTAGCGTCCGGATCTGGGGCCAACGTCCTGACTTTC	CASSLASGSGANVLTF
NA	TRBV27	TRBJ2-2	few	16	TGTGCCAGCAGTTCTCAACAGGGTACGAACACCGGGGAGCTGTTTTTT	CASSSQQGTNTGELFF
NA	TRBV7-6	TRBJ1-6	NA	14	TGTGCCAGCAGCACCTACAGGGCTAATTCACCCCTCCACTTT	CASSTYRANSPLHF
NA	TRBV29-1	TRBJ2-3	many	11	TGCAGCGTTGGGGTCACAGATACGCAGTATTTT	CSVGVTDTQYF
NA	TRBV7-2	TRBJ2-1	many	13	TGTGCCAGCAGCTTAGCAGGGGACAATGAGCAGTTCTTC	CASSLAGDNEQFF
TRBD1	TRBV27	TRBJ2-3	many	15	TGTGCCAGCAGTACACAGGGACAGGCCACAGATACGCAGTATTTT	CASSTQGQATDTQYF
NA	TRBV4-1	TRBJ1-2	NA	15	TGCGCCAGCAGCCAAGATATCGGGGTTGGCTATGGCTACACCTTC	CASSQDIGVGYGYTF
NA	TRBV23-1	TRBJ2-7	NA	15	TGCGCCAGCAGTCAAGGGTCGGGGAATGACTACGAGCAGTACTTC	CASSQGSGNDYEQYF
TRBD1	TRBV6-2/TRBV6-3	TRBJ1-1	NA	14	TGTGCCAGCAGTTACTCGACAGGGAGGCCTGAAGCTTTCTTT	CASSYSTGRPEAFF
TRBD1	TRBV5-1	TRBJ1-6	many	14	TGCGCCAGCAGCTTGGAGAGGGGGCGCGACACCCTCCACTTT	CASSLERGRDTLHF
NA	TRBV20-1	TRBJ1-5	few	14	TGCAGTGCTAGAGACAGGGTGAGCAATCAGCCCCAGCATTTT	CSARDRVSNQPQHF
TRBD2	TRBV6-5	TRBJ2-7	many	16	TGTGCCAGCACCCACAGCGGGGGGGTTCTCTATTTCGAGCAGTACTTC	CASTHSGGVLYFEQYF
NA	TRBV12-3/TRBV12-4	TRBJ2-7	few	14	TGTGCCAGCAGTACTCGTGCGGTGTTGGCCGAGCAGTACTTC	CASSTRAVLAEQYF
NA	TRBV28	TRBJ2-3	many	14	TGTGCCACTCACGGGACTCTGACGGGAGATACGCAGTATTTT	CATHGTLTGDTQYF
NA	TRBV12-3/TRBV12-4	TRBJ2-5	many	11	TGTGCCAGCAGTTCAGGTCGGACCCAGTACTTC	CASSSGRTQYF
NA	TRBV29-1	TRBJ2-7	many	13	TGCAGCGTTGAATCGACTAGAAGGTACGAGCAGTACTTC	CSVESTRRYEQYF
TRBD1	TRBV4-2	TRBJ1-4	few	17	TGTGCCAGCAGCCAAGAAGGGACAGGGGGGAGAAATGAAAAACTGTTTTTT	CASSQEGTGGRNEKLFF
TRBD1	TRBV20-1	TRBJ2-7	NA	14	TGCAGTGCCTATGAGCGGACAGGAATCTACGAGCAGTACTTC	CSAYERTGIYEQYF
NA	TRBV5-1	TRBJ1-1	few	12	TGCGCCAGCAGACCAGACAACACTGAAGCTTTCTTT	CASRPDNTEAFF
TRBD2	TRBV4-2	TRBJ2-7	NA	18	TGTGCCAGCAGCCAAGATTTCACTAGCGGGGGGGGCTCCTACGAGCAGTACTTC	CASSQDFTSGGGSYEQYF
NA	TRBV12-3/TRBV12-4	TRBJ1-3	NA	14	TGTGCCAGCAGCCAATGGGGTTCTGGAAACACCATATATTTT	CASSQWGSGNTIYF
TRBD2	TRBV29-1	TRBJ2-1	NA	15	TGCAGCGTTGAAGGGGGACTAGGTGTAAACAATGAGCAGTTCTTC	CSVEGGLGVNNEQFF